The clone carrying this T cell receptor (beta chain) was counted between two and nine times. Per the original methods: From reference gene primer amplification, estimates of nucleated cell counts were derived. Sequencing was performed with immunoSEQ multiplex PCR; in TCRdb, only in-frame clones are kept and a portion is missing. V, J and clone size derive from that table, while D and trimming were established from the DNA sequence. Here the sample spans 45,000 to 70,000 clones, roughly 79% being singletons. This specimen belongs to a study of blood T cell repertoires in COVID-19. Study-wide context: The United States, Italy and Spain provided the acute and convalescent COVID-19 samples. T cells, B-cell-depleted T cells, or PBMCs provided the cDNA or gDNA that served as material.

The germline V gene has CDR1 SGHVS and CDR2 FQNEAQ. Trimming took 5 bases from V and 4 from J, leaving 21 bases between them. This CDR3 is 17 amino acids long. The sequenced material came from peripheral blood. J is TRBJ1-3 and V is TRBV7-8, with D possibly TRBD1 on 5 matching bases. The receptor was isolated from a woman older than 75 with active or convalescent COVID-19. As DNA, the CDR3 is TGTGCCAGCAGCCCCCGAGGGTCGGGGGGTAAGGGAAACACCATATATTTT. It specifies CASSPRGSGGKGNTIYF. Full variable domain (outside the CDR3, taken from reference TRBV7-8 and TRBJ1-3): GAGVSQSPRYKVAKRGQDVALRCDPISGHVSLFWYQQALGQGPEFLTYFQNEAQLDKSGLPSDRFFAERPEGSVSTLKIQRTQQEDSAVYLCASSPRGSGGKGNTIYFGEGSWLTVV.